The 8 T cell receptor beta chains below all came from one sample that was sequenced in a study of cytomegalovirus exposure and HLA in healthy donors. PCR used 60 Vbeta primers and 13 Jbeta primers. Clones were read by immunoSEQ multiplex PCR, and TCRdb kept only the in-frame ones, dropping some. The data contain about 200,000 clones, roughly 80% of them seen just once; the ten biggest clones take up 1.7%. The sample taken for sequencing was PBMCs. The receptors stem from a man between 50 and 59 years old in good health and CMV-seronegative.

The CDR3 loop reads CASLGGEHYEQYF. As DNA, the CDR3 is TGTGCCAGCCTTGGGGGGGAACACTACGAGCAGTACTTC. The rearrangement joins TRBV28 to TRBJ2-7; 7 bases fit TRBD2. The V gene end was trimmed by 8 bases and the J gene end by 3 bases; junction bases not matched to a gene: 7. Per the germline V gene, CDR1 is MDHEN and CDR2 is SYDVKM. The CDR3 loop spans 13 amino acids.

DNA of the CDR3: TGCGCCAGCAGCCAACGGACGTCGACAGAGAGCTCTGGGGCCAACGTCCTGACTTTC. Translation gives CASSQRTSTESSGANVLTF. The rearrangement joins TRBV4-1 to TRBJ2-6; TRBD1 might be the D (5 bases). The CDR3 sequence is 19 residues long. Germline lookup yields CDR1 MGHRA and CDR2 YSYEKL. The V end lost 2 bases, the J end lost 0 bases, and 17 bases lay between the germline ends.

This clone was observed a handful of times. The V call is TRBV18, the J call TRBJ1-2; 7 bases map to TRBD1. The CDR3 contains 13 residues. In germline, CDR1 is KGHSH, CDR2 LQKENI. The V gene end was trimmed by 8 bases and the J gene end by 5 bases; junction bases not matched to a gene: 8. In DNA form, the CDR3 reads TGTGCCAGCACAAGGGGGCAGGAGTATGGCTACACCTTC. It encodes CASTRGQEYGYTF.

The chain couples TRBV29-1 to TRBJ1-1; D unresolved. The CDR3 has 13 residues. Trimming took off 7 bases at V and 1 base at J, with 13 bases between the two ends. Germline CDR1 reads SQVTM; CDR2 reads ANQGSEA. The CDR3 spells CSGHLGGNTEAFF. The DNA for the CDR3 is TGCAGCGGTCATCTTGGAGGGAACACTGAAGCTTTCTTT.

The V and J genes are TRBV2 and TRBJ1-2, with D possibly matching TRBD1 (5 bases). The germline V gene has CDR1 SNHLY and CDR2 FYNNEI. The V end was cut by 2 bases, the J end by 3 bases, with 16 bases between. This CDR3 has 16 residues. CDR3 sequence reads: CASSESKGQLDYGYTF. As DNA, the CDR3 is TGTGCCAGCAGTGAATCAAAGGGGCAGCTGGACTATGGCTACACCTTC.

This chain joins TRBV28 and TRBJ1-3, with TRBD1 identical over 7 bases. The CDR3 length is 15 residues. V trimming: 5 bases; J trimming: 3 bases; junction bases outside the gene matches: 7. In germline, CDR1 is MDHEN, CDR2 SYDVKM. CDR3 in amino acids: CASSLPYRGGNTIYF. CDR3 sequence (DNA): TGTGCCAGCAGTCTCCCGTACAGGGGTGGAAACACCATATATTTT.

V and J are TRBV27 and TRBJ2-1; TRBD1 agrees at 7 bases. The V and J ends lost 5 bases and 14 bases, in that order; junction bases with no gene match: 9. The germline V gene encodes CDR1 MNHEY and CDR2 SMNVEV (reference sequence). There are 12 residues in the CDR3. The CDR3 DNA is TGTGCCAGCAGTCCCCGGACAGGATGGAAGTTCTTC. Encoded protein: CASSPRTGWKFF.

The rearrangement links TRBV27 to TRBJ2-3; 12 bases are shared with TRBD2. V lost 1 base and J lost 3; bases outside the gene matches: 5. Per the germline V gene, CDR1 is MNHEY and CDR2 is SMNVEV (reference sequence). The CDR3 runs to 17 residues. The CDR3 DNA reads as TGTGCCAGCAGTTTATTGACTAGCGGGAGAGGTACAGATACGCAGTATTTT. Translating it yields CASSLLTSGRGTDTQYF.